Presented here are 19 T cell receptor beta chains from one specimen sequenced in a study of T cell responses to AZD1222 COVID-19 vaccine. Sequenced by immunoSEQ multiplex PCR; TCRdb stores in-frame clones only, minus some. The repertoire has tens of thousands of clones, approximately 91% of them found once; the top ten carry roughly 6%. The source material was peripheral blood, sampled on day 0 of AZD1222 vaccination. These receptor sequences come from an adult in good health.

The chain recombines TRBV7-9 with TRBJ2-1, with 16 bases that match TRBD2. With 6 bases clipped from V and 9 bases from J, the junction kept 8 bases outside the gene matches. The CDR3 spans 16 residues. The germline V gene has CDR1 SEHNR and CDR2 FQNEAQ (reference sequence). CDR3 amino acids: CASSRPGTSGRGEQFF. The DNA for the CDR3 is TGTGCCAGCAGTCGACCCGGGACTAGCGGGAGGGGTGAGCAGTTCTTC.

This rearrangement joins TRBV6-2 or TRBV6-3 to TRBJ2-1, with 11 bases lining up with TRBD2. Losses at the gene ends were 4 bases for V and 6 bases for J; bases not matched to a gene: 8. This CDR3 comprises 16 residues. CDR1 is MNHEY and CDR2 is SVGEGT in the germline V gene. The CDR3 nucleotides are TGTGCCAGCAGTTTGATACTAGCGGGAGCGAGCAATGAGCAGTTCTTC. Protein sequence: CASSLILAGASNEQFF.

This chain links TRBV19 with TRBJ1-2; D is undetermined. CDR1 and CDR2 from the germline V gene are LNHDA and SQIVND (reference sequence). The CDR3 extends over 14 amino acids. V lost 3 bases, J lost 0 bases, and 8 bases lay in between. The CDR3 nucleotides are TGTGCCAGTAGTATTCCCCGCCCTAACTATGGCTACACCTTC. This encodes CASSIPRPNYGYTF.

The gene calls are TRBV4-1 and TRBJ1-6, with 7 bases that match TRBD1. Germline CDR1 is MGHRA and CDR2 is YSYEKL. J lost 5 bases, V lost 0 bases, and 13 bases had no gene match. The CDR3 has 19 amino acids. The CDR3, as DNA: TGCGCCAGCAGCCAAGATGCCAACCCCGACAGGGCAGATAATTCACCCCTCCACTTT. Protein sequence: CASSQDANPDRADNSPLHF.

The chain is built from TRBV29-1 and TRBJ2-1, with TRBD2 as a possible D gene (6 bases). Germline V gene data show CDR1 as SQVTM and CDR2 as ANQGSEA. There are 14 residues in the CDR3. The V and J ends lost 7 bases and 0 bases respectively, with 13 bases between them. The chain's CDR3 is CSASSGNSYNEQFF. DNA for the CDR3: TGCAGCGCGAGTAGCGGTAACTCCTACAATGAGCAGTTCTTC.

V is TRBV6-2 or TRBV6-3 and J is TRBJ2-1; D is perhaps TRBD1 or TRBD2 (7 bases each). Germline assignment: CDR1 MNHEY and CDR2 SVGEGT. This CDR3 contains 15 residues. The V gene lost 6 bases and the J gene lost 3 bases, with 15 bases spanning the gap. CDR3 nucleotide sequence: TGTGCCAGCAGCCCCCAGGGGGAGGGCTACAATGAGCAGTTCTTC. It codes for CASSPQGEGYNEQFF.

The table lists this clone with a count of one. The V gene is TRBV15, the J gene TRBJ1-2, with 8 bases that match TRBD1. Unmatched junction bases numbered 6, after V lost 5 bases and J lost 7 bases. The CDR3 length is 13 residues. CDR1 is LNHNV, CDR2 YYDKDF, per germline (reference sequence). CDR3 protein: CATSEDRGGGYTF. CDR3 DNA: TGTGCCACCAGCGAAGACAGGGGCGGTGGCTACACCTTC.

CDR3 residues: CATSDPLLETQYF. The DNA of the CDR3 is TGTGCCACCAGTGATCCCCTTCTAGAGACCCAGTACTTC. The V gene is TRBV24-1, the J gene TRBJ2-5; no clear D. Trimming took off 3 bases at V and 4 bases at J, with 8 bases between the two ends. This CDR3 contains 13 residues. Germline V gene sequence: CDR1 KGHDR, CDR2 SFDVKD.

The V gene is TRBV18, the J gene TRBJ2-3; 8 positions agree with TRBD2. V shed 2 bases, J shed 5 bases, and the junction held 6 bases outside the gene matches. Germline values: CDR1 KGHSH, CDR2 LQKENI. This CDR3 has 15 residues. DNA of the CDR3: TGTGCCAGCTCACCAGTGGGACTAGGGGGAGATACGCAGTATTTT. Translated, it gives CASSPVGLGGDTQYF.

V is TRBV7-9 and J is TRBJ2-3, with 11 bases fitting TRBD2. CDR3 length: 15 residues. Germline lookup yields CDR1 SEHNR and CDR2 FQNEAQ (reference sequence). The J segment lost 6 bases and the V segment lost 5 bases, leaving 7 bases of the junction unmatched. The CDR3 is CASSPRLAGSDTQYF. The CDR3 DNA is TGTGCCAGCAGCCCGAGACTAGCGGGATCGGATACGCAGTATTTT. Full variable domain (missing parts from reference TRBV7-9 and TRBJ2-3): DTGVSQNPRHKITKRGQNVTFRCDPISEHNRLYWYRQTLGQGPEFLTYFQNEAQLEKSRLLSDRFSAERPKGSFSTLEIQRTEQGDSAMYLCASSPRLAGSDTQYFGPGTRLTVL.

The gene calls are TRBV10-3 and TRBJ2-5; 7 nucleotides match TRBD1. This CDR3 is built from 15 residues. The germline CDR1 and CDR2 sequences are ENHRY and SYGVKD. J gave up 1 base and V 3 bases, and 5 bases lay outside the gene matches. Written as DNA, the CDR3 is TGTGCCATCAGTGATCCCACAGGGGTCCAAGAGACCCAGTACTTC. This sequence encodes CAISDPTGVQETQYF.

The J gene is TRBJ2-1, the V gene TRBV18, with a weak D call TRBD2 (5 bases). V lost 2 bases and J 9 bases, leaving 11 bases between the germline ends. CDR3 length equals 13 residues. Germline lookup yields CDR1 KGHSH and CDR2 LQKENI. In DNA, the CDR3 is TGTGCCAGCTCACCAACTAGATCGGCTGAGCAGTTCTTC. It is translated as CASSPTRSAEQFF.

The chain has TRBV4-1 and TRBJ1-3, with D tentatively TRBD1 (5 bases). V lost 1 base and J 0 bases, leaving 13 bases between the germline ends. Germline lookup yields CDR1 MGHRA and CDR2 YSYEKL. CDR3 size: 17 residues. The CDR3 sequence: CASSQGRDGSSGNTIYF. The CDR3 DNA reads TGCGCCAGCAGCCAAGGGAGGGACGGATCCTCTGGAAACACCATATATTTT.

The V call is TRBV27, the J call TRBJ2-1, with D possibly matching TRBD1 (5 bases). The CDR3 is 17 amino acids. The germline V and J ends were trimmed by 5 bases and 3 bases, with 20 bases remaining between them. Germline CDR1 is MNHEY and CDR2 is SMNVEV (reference sequence). Here the CDR3 reads CASSPIPGLRFYNEQFF. The CDR3 nucleotides read TGTGCCAGCAGTCCAATACCAGGGCTGCGGTTCTACAATGAGCAGTTCTTC.

The chain carries TRBV27 and TRBJ1-5, with 9 bases aligning to TRBD1. V lost 4 bases and J lost 4; bases outside the gene matches: 8. From germline, CDR1 is MNHEY and CDR2 SMNVEV (reference sequence). This CDR3 has 16 amino acids. This CDR3 is CASSSRGTGLNQPQHF. In nucleotides, the CDR3 is TGTGCCAGCAGTTCCAGAGGGACAGGGCTTAATCAGCCCCAGCATTTT.

As to this clone: A junction end diverges from the germline sequence, so it may reflect a read error. The chain uses TRBV7-7 and TRBJ2-2, with a weak D call TRBD2 (5 bases). The CDR3 extends over 14 amino acids. From germline, CDR1 is SSHAT and CDR2 FNYEAQ (reference sequence). The CDR3 loop is CASSLRASSGELFF. In DNA, the CDR3 is TGTGCTAGCAGCTTACGGGCTAGCTCCGGGGAGCTGTTTTTT.

V and J are TRBV7-3 and TRBJ1-6; D is uncertain. The ends were cut back, 3 bases at V and 10 bases at J, with 10 bases in the middle. Germline CDR1 SGHTA, CDR2 FQGTGA. This CDR3 region has 13 residues. DNA for the CDR3: TGTGCCAGCAGCTTGGGAAGTGGGTCACCCCTCCACTTT. Its translation is CASSLGSGSPLHF.

This sequence joins TRBV7-4 and TRBJ2-7, with D unclear. The germline V and J ends were trimmed by 1 base and 5 bases, with 9 bases remaining between them. Germline V gene sequence: CDR1 SGHVT, CDR2 SQSDAQ. This CDR3 has 13 amino acids. In DNA form, the CDR3 reads TGTGCCAGCAGCTTAGTAGGTCTTGACGAGCAGTACTTC. It translates to CASSLVGLDEQYF.

The rearrangement uses TRBV27 and TRBJ2-7, with D possibly called TRBD1 or TRBD2 (5 bases each). The germline V and J ends were trimmed by 3 bases and 3 bases, with 12 bases remaining between them. The CDR3 is 14 amino acids. Germline V gene sequence: CDR1 MNHEY, CDR2 SMNVEV (reference sequence). CDR3 sequence: CASSFGGTRYEQYF. CDR3 DNA sequence: TGTGCCAGCAGTTTTGGGGGAACACGCTACGAGCAGTACTTC.